The 3 T cell receptor beta chains below come from one sample, sequenced in a study of T cell responses to AZD1222 COVID-19 vaccine. Clones were sequenced by immunoSEQ multiplex PCR, and TCRdb holds only the in-frame ones, with some missing. The table has approximately 100,000 clones, approximately 86% seen once. Sequences were derived from peripheral blood, sampled 28 days after the second dose of the MenACWY control vaccine. The receptors stem from an adult who received the MenACWY meningococcal vaccine as a control.

This clone was seen a handful of times. V is TRBV7-2 and J is TRBJ2-7; 7 bases align to TRBD1. The junction had 5 bases not matched to a gene; V was cut back by 5 bases and J by 1 base. The CDR3 is 14 residues long. CDR1 and CDR2 from the germline V gene are SGHTA and FQGNSA. Here the CDR3 DNA reads TGTGCCAGCAGCCCCGGGACAGTGTCCTACGAGCAGTACTTC. It specifies CASSPGTVSYEQYF.

The chain has TRBV28 and TRBJ2-1, with D perhaps being TRBD1 or TRBD2 (5 bases each). The germline V gene has CDR1 MDHEN and CDR2 SYDVKM. CDR3 length: 11 amino acids. V lost 6 bases to trimming and J lost 9 bases, with 9 bases between them. The chain's CDR3 is CASRGTFEQFF. The CDR3 DNA follows: TGTGCCAGCAGGGGGACGTTTGAGCAGTTCTTC.

V usage is TRBV4-3 and J usage is TRBJ2-3; TRBD2 aligns across 9 bases. With 3 bases clipped from V and 2 bases from J, the junction kept 9 bases outside the gene matches. This CDR3 has 17 residues. Germline CDR1 LGHNA, CDR2 YSLEER. This CDR3 reads CASSQGHGGGATDTQYF. For the CDR3, the DNA is TGCGCCAGCAGCCAGGGGCATGGCGGGGGGGCCACAGATACGCAGTATTTT.